The entry that follows covers one T cell receptor beta chain sequence. The clone's antigen remains unknown. Base qualities are not recorded, but no much larger clone differs from it by a single base. These data belong to a study of identical twins (dated by TCRdb to the mid-2010s). Regarding the research as a whole: To test whether fetal clonotypes persist, the study used deep sequencing on TCR alpha and beta repertoires from monozygotic twins, unrelated adults of various ages, and cord blood. Replicate twin experiments were performed at different times using different library preparation protocols to rule out contamination. Findings and caveats that apply to the study as a whole: Invariant T cells such as MAIT and iNKT could partly confound zero-insertion analyses, though diverse VJ usage argued against this for most clonotypes. Fewer insertions were carried by abundant cord blood beta clonotypes, a similar but weaker trend appeared in young adult naive repertoires, and no such trend appeared in memory repertoires. In monozygotic twins, out-of-frame TCR alpha sharing was systematically underestimated by recombination models, although the models agreed with sharing between unrelated individuals. Compared with coincidental sharing between unrelated individuals, an excess of low generation-probability sequences was observed among out-of-frame TCR alpha sequences shared between twins. The excess sharing between twins in beta out-of-frame sequences was weaker because fewer shared sequences reduced the signal-to-noise ratio. Because the same donors could not be followed over many years, conclusions were based on cross-sectional statistical analysis.

Taken from the germline V gene, the CDR1 and CDR2 loops are LGHNA and YNFKEQ. From its cysteine to its phenylalanine, the CDR3 spans 16 amino acids. The entry retains the CDR3 DNA only, 48 bases that are in frame from base 1. V and J are truncated by 1 base and 2 bases respectively, leaving an intervening sequence of 15 bases. The library was made by 5' RACE. Sequencing used an Illumina HiSeq 2000. A universal primer binding site was introduced by template switching, and a unique molecular identifier was present in the final cDNA, enabling accurate counting of TCR cDNA molecules. First-strand cDNA for TCR alpha and beta chains was synthesized from specific primers in the conserved constant-segment region. To control for contamination, every cDNA library was double barcoded, receiving both a SMART-Mk sample barcode and Illumina barcodes. TruSeq adapter sequences, together with Illumina sample barcodes, were added in two successive PCR steps. The TCR alpha and beta cDNA libraries were sequenced on the Illumina HiSeq platform using custom primers. Per the authors' processing: MiGEC was used to process raw reads and extract unique molecular identifiers, and MiXCR was used to find CDR3 positions. Recombination models were inferred per individual with the repgenHMM and IGoR tools using an EM algorithm. Shared clonotypes were analyzed with the tcR package in R, and sharing was normalized by the product of cloneset sizes. Out-of-frame nonproductive sequences were analyzed to study raw recombination free of thymic and clonal selection effects. Using fastp trimming at Q25 and MiXCR clonotype assembly, TCRdb reanalyzed the public sequencing data and kept in-frame beta chains. Entries are consolidated by CDR3 protein sequence, retaining the most common genes and DNA. TCRdb's processing, not the authors' own work, is the source of the V and J calls. The sample table contains about 660,000 distinct CDR3 sequences; only one count was recorded for over 8.5% of them. The top ten constitute roughly 0.97% of the sample.

Only healthy Caucasian donors were included. The twin cohort consisted of three pairs of female monozygotic twins, all aged roughly 18 to 30 years. Peripheral blood mononuclear cells were used as the source from which RNA for TCR libraries was isolated. The sample was also reused in another study, on yellow fever vaccine responses in identical twins. As that second paper reports: The T cell response to vaccination in identical twins was reported by the authors to appear partly convergent and partly personalized. In the study, vaccine-responding T cell clones were precisely tracked in identical twins.

Source material: PBMCs. This TCR came from a woman between 18 and 30 years old in good health. This sequence uses TRBV4-2 and TRBJ2-7, with the D call perhaps TRBD1 or TRBD2, as 5 bases match in each case. CDR3 sequence: CASSQGRWDGTYEQYF. The DNA sequence is given as TGTGCCAGCAGCCAAGGACGCTGGGACGGTACCTACGAGCAGTACTTC.